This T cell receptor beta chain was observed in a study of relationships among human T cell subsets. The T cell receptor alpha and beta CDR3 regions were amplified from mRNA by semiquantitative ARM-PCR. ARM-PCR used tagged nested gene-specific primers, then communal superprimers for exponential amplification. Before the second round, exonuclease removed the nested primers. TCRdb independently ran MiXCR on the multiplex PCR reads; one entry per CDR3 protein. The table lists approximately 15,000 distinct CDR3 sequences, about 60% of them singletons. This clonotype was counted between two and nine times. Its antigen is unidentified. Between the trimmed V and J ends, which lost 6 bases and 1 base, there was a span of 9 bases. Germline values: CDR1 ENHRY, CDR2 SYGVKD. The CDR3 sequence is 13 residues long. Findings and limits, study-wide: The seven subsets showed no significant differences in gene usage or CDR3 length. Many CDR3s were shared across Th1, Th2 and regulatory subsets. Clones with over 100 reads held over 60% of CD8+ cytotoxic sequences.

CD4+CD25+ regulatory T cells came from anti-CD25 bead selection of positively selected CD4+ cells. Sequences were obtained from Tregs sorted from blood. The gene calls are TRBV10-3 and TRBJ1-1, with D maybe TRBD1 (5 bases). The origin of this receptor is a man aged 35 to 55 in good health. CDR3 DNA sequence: TGTGCCATCAGAGCGGGGGAGAACACTGAAGCTTTCTTT. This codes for CAIRAGENTEAFF.